One T cell receptor (beta chain) is described in this entry. Its specificity is not known. The source of the sample is a study of cytomegalovirus exposure and HLA in healthy donors. Germline V gene lookup returns CDR1 LNHDA and CDR2 SQIVND (reference sequence). This CDR3 comprises 14 residues. J lost 10 bases, V lost 3 bases, and 11 bases had no gene match. Study observations and caveats: A later examination showed that TCR association rates differed by HLA locus, with DRB1 most and HLA-C fewest.

The PCR employed 60 Vbeta primers together with 13 Jbeta primers. Assay: immunoSEQ multiplex PCR; the TCRdb copy retains only in-frame clones and omits some. The repertoire has 55,000 to 70,000 clones, approximately 75% of them found once; the top ten carry less than 7%. Material: PBMCs. The rearrangement uses TRBV19 and TRBJ1-1; the match to TRBD1 covers 7 bases. This clonotype was obtained from a woman in her 30s in good health and CMV-seronegative. The CDR3 region has the DNA TGTGCCAGTAGTATGGTCCCCAGGGGGGCTGGAGCTTTCTTT. This gives the protein CASSMVPRGAGAFF.